These 2 T cell receptor beta chains share one sample of origin, sequenced in a study of blood T cell repertoires in COVID-19. Assay used: immunoSEQ multiplex PCR; TCRdb lists only in-frame clones, some missing. Here the sample spans roughly 200,000 clones, 70% to 90% being singletons. Sequencing input: peripheral blood. These receptors all stem from a man in his fifties or sixties with acute or convalescent COVID-19.

This clone was found once. This rearrangement joins TRBV7-2 to TRBJ1-4; D perhaps matches TRBD1 (5 bases). V was shortened by 1 base and J by 9 bases, with 15 bases between the two germline ends. The CDR3 length is 15 residues. Germline lookup yields CDR1 SGHTA and CDR2 FQGNSA. The CDR3 region has the DNA TGTGCCAGCAGCTTAGGGGGGAGGGACCGGCAAAAACTGTTTTTT. Residues: CASSLGGRDRQKLFF.

The chain couples TRBV19 to TRBJ1-1, with D perhaps TRBD1 (5 bases). This CDR3 comprises 15 residues. CDR1 LNHDA and CDR2 SQIVND come from the germline V gene (reference sequence). V gave up 3 bases and J gave up 1 base, with 12 bases separating them. CDR3 DNA: TGTGCCAGTAGTATGAAAGGGGCCGGGAACACTGAAGCTTTCTTT. It is translated as CASSMKGAGNTEAFF. The full variable domain, its missing parts supplied by reference TRBV19 and TRBJ1-1, is DGGITQSPKYLFRKEGQNVTLSCEQNLNHDAMYWYRQDPGQGLRLIYYSQIVNDFQKGDIAEGYSVSREKKESFPLTVTSAQKNPTAFYLCASSMKGAGNTEAFFGQGTRLTVV.